This T cell receptor (beta chain) was documented in a study of neurological immune-mediated disorders. Study-level findings and limits: No CDR3 amino acid sequences were shared by expanded clones across subjects, suggesting private repertoires in all groups.

Germline V CDR1 and CDR2: MDHEN, SYDVKM. The CDR3 runs to 17 residues. V dropped 2 bases and J dropped 2; count of bases not matched to a gene: 9. The sample holds many counts of this clonotype. What it recognizes is unknown. Every sequencing run returned over 190 million TCR-beta sequences, which were derived from 15-18 subjects. TCRdb called the 5' RACE reads again in MiXCR, with one record for every CDR3 protein. The repertoire holds 40,000 to 45,000 distinct CDR3 sequences, roughly 13% seen once, with around 1.3% in the top ten. This clonotype was sampled from a female donor in good health. The gene calls are TRBV28 and TRBJ2-5; 9 bases match TRBD2. The sequencing sample was made of PBMCs. The CDR3 loop is CASSLVTSGLLQETQYF. The CDR3 region has the DNA TGTGCCAGCAGTTTAGTGACTAGCGGATTATTACAAGAGACCCAGTACTTC. Variable domain in full (rest from reference TRBV28 and TRBJ2-5): DVKVTQSSRYLVKRTGEKVFLECVQDMDHENMFWYRQDPGLGLRLIYFSYDVKMKEKGDIPEGYSVSREKKERFSLILESASTNQTSMYLCASSLVTSGLLQETQYFGPGTRLLVL.